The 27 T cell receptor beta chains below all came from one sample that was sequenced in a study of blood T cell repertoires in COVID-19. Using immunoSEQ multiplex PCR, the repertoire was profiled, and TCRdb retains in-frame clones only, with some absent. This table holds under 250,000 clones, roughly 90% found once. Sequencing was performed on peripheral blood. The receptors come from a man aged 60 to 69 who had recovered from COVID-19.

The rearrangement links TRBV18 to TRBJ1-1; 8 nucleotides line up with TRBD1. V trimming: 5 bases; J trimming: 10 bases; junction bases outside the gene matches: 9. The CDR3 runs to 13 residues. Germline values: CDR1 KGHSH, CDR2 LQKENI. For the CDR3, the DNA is TGTGCCAGCTCATCTCCAGGGGGCGAGGTAGCTTTCTTT. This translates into CASSSPGGEVAFF.

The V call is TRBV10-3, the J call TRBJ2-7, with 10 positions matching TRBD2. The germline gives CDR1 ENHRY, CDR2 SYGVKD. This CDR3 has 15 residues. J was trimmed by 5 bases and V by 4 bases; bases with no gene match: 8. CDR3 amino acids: CAISAVSGTSDEQYF. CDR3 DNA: TGTGCCATCAGTGCGGTTTCAGGGACTAGCGACGAGCAGTACTTC.

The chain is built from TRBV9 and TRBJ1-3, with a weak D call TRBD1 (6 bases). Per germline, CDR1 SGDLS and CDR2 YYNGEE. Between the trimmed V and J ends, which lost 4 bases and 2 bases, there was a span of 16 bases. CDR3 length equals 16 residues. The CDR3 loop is CASSLLGGGPGNTIYF. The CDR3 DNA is TGTGCCAGCAGCCTCCTCGGGGGGGGGCCTGGAAACACCATATATTTT. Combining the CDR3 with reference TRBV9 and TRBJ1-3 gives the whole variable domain DSGVTQTPKHLITATGQRVTLRCSPRSGDLSVYWYQQSLDQGLQFLIQYYNGEERAKGNILERFSAQQFPDLHSELNLSSLELGDSALYFCASSLLGGGPGNTIYFGEGSWLTVV.

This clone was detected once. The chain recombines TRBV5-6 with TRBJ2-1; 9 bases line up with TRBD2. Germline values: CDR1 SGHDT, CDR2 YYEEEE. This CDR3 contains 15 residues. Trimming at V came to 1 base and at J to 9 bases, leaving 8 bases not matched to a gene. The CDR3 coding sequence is TGTGCCAGCAGCTTGAATCGCGGGAGGGTTGGTGAGCAGTTCTTC. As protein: CASSLNRGRVGEQFF. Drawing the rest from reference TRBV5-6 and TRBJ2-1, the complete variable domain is DAGVTQSPTHLIKTRGQQVTLRCSPKSGHDTVSWYQQALGQGPQFIFQYYEEEERQRGNFPDRFSGHQFPNYSSELNVNALLLGDSALYLCASSLNRGRVGEQFFGPGTRLTVL.

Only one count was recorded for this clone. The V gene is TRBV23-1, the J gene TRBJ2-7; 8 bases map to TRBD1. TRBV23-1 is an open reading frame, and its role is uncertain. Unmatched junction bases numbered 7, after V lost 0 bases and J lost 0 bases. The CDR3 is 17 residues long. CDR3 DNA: TGCGCCAGCAGTCAATCGGCTGGGGACAGGACCTCCTACGAGCAGTACTTC. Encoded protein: CASSQSAGDRTSYEQYF.

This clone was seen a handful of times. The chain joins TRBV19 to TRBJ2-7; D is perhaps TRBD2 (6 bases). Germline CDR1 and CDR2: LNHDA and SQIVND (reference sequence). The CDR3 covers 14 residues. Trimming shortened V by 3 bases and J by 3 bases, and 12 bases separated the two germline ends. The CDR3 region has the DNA TGTGCCAGTAGTATTACGGGGGTCCTCTACGAGCAGTACTTC. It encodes CASSITGVLYEQYF.

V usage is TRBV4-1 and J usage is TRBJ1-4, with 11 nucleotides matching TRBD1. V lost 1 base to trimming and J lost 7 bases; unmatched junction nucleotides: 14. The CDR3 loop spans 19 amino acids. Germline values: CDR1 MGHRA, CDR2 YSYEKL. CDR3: CASSQGAPGTGGLLEKLFF. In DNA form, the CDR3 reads TGCGCCAGCAGCCAAGGTGCCCCCGGGACAGGGGGACTCCTTGAAAAACTGTTTTTT.

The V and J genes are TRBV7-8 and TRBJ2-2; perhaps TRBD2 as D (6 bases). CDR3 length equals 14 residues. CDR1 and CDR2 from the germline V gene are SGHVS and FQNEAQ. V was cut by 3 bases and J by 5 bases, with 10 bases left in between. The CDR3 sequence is CASSFGGMTGELFF. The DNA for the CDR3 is TGTGCCAGCAGCTTCGGGGGAATGACCGGGGAGCTGTTTTTT.

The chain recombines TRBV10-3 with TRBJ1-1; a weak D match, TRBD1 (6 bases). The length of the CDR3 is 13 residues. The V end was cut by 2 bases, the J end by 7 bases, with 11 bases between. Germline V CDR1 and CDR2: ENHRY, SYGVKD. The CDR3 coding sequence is TGTGCCATCAGTGAGAGACAGGAACTTGAAGCTTTCTTT. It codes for CAISERQELEAFF.

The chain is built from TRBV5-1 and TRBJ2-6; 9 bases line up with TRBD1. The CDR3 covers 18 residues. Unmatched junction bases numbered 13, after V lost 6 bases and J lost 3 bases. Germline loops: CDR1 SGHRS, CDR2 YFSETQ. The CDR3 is CASTFSGTGLGGANVLTF. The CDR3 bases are TGCGCCAGCACTTTTTCCGGGACAGGGTTAGGTGGGGCCAACGTCCTGACTTTC.

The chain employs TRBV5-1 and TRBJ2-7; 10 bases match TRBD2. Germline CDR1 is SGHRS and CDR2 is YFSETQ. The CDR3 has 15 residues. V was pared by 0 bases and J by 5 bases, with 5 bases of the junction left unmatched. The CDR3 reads CASSLDPSGGDEQYF. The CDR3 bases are TGCGCCAGCAGCTTGGATCCTAGCGGGGGCGACGAGCAGTACTTC.

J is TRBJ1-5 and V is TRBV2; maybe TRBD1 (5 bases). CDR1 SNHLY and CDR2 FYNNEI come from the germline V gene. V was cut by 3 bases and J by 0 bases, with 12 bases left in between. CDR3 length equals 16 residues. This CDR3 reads CASSEGQGHSNQPQHF. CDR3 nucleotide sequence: TGTGCCAGCAGTGAGGGGCAGGGCCATAGCAATCAGCCCCAGCATTTT. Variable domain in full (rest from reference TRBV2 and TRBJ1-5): EPEVTQTPSHQVTQMGQEVILRCVPISNHLYFYWYRQILGQKVEFLVSFYNNEISEKSEIFDDQFSVERPDGSNFTLKIRSTKLEDSAMYFCASSEGQGHSNQPQHFGDGTRLSIL.

The CDR3 protein is CASSFRDTTETQYF. CDR3 in DNA: TGTGCCAGCAGTTTCCGGGACACCACGGAGACCCAGTACTTC. The gene calls are TRBV28 and TRBJ2-5, with D possibly matching TRBD1 (6 bases). This CDR3 comprises 14 residues. V dropped 3 bases and J dropped 5 bases, with 13 bases sitting between them. Germline V lookup: CDR1 MDHEN, CDR2 SYDVKM. Full variable domain (missing parts from reference TRBV28 and TRBJ2-5): DVKVTQSSRYLVKRTGEKVFLECVQDMDHENMFWYRQDPGLGLRLIYFSYDVKMKEKGDIPEGYSVSREKKERFSLILESASTNQTSMYLCASSFRDTTETQYFGPGTRLLVL.

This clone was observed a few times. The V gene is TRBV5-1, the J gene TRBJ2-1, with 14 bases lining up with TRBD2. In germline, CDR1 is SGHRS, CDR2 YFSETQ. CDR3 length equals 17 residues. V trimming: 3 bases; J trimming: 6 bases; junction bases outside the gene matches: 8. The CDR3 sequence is CASSSTSGGAFSNEQFF. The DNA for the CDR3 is TGCGCCAGCAGCTCGACTAGCGGGGGGGCCTTTAGCAATGAGCAGTTCTTC.

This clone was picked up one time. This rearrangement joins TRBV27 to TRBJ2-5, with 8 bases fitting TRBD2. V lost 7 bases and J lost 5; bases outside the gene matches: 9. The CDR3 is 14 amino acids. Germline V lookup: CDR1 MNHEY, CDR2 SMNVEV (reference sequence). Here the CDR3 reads CASKPSGLSETQYF. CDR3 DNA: TGTGCCAGCAAGCCTAGCGGGTTATCGGAGACCCAGTACTTC.

CDR3 protein: CASTFAKNMKIEAFF. The CDR3 DNA is TGCGCCAGTACATTCGCAAAAAACATGAAGATTGAAGCTTTCTTT. The chain joins TRBV23-1 to TRBJ1-1; D not certain. TRBV23-1 is an ORF, with its function uncertain. V lost 9 bases to trimming and J lost 7 bases, with 24 bases between them. There are 15 residues in the CDR3.

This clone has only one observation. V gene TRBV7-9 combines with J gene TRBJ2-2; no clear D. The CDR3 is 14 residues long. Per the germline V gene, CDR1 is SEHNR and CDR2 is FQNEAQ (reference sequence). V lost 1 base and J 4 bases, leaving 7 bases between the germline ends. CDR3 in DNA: TGTGCCAGCAGCTTAGATACTTTCACCGGGGAGCTGTTTTTT. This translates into CASSLDTFTGELFF.

The CDR3 loop reads CASSRDGTGTEAFF. The CDR3 nucleotides read TGTGCCAGCAGCCGCGACGGGACAGGTACTGAAGCTTTCTTT. This chain links TRBV7-3 with TRBJ1-1; 8 bases are a match to TRBD1. From germline, CDR1 is SGHTA and CDR2 FQGTGA. The length of the CDR3 is 14 residues. The trim removed 5 bases at V and 5 bases at J, leaving 7 bases unmatched.

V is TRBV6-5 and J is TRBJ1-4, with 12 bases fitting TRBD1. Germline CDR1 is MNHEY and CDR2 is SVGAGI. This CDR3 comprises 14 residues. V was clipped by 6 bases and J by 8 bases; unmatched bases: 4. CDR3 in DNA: TGTGCCAGCAGGGGGACAGGGGGCTTCGAAAAACTGTTTTTT. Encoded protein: CASRGTGGFEKLFF.

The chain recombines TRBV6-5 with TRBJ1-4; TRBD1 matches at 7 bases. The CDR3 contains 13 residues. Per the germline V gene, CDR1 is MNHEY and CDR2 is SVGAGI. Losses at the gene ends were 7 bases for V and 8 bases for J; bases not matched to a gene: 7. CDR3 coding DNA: TGTGCCAGCACAGGGGGTGTAGGCGAAAAACTGTTTTTT. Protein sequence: CASTGGVGEKLFF.

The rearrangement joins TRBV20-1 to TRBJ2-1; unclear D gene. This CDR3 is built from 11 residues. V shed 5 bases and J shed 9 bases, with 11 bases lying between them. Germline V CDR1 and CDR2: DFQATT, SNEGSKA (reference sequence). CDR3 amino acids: CSAPSLIEQFF. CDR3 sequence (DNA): TGCAGTGCTCCCTCCCTTATTGAGCAGTTCTTC.

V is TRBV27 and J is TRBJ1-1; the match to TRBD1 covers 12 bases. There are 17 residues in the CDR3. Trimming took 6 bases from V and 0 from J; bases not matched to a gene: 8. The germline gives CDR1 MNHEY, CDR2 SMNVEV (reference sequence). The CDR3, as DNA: TGTGCCAGCAGACTCGGGACAGGGGGCTTCATGAACACTGAAGCTTTCTTT. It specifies CASRLGTGGFMNTEAFF.

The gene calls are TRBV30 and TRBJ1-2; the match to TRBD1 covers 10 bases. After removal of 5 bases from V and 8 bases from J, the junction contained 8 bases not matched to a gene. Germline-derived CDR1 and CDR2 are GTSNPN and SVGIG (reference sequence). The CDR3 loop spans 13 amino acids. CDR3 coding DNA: TGTGCCTGGGGGTCGGGACAGGGGATCGGCTACACCTTC. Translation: CAWGSGQGIGYTF.

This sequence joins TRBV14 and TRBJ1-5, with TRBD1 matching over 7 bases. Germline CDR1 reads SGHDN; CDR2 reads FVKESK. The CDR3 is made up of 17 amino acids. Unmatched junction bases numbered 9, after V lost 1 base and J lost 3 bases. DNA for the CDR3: TGTGCCAGCAGCCAAGGTGGGACAGCTCAGCCCAATCAGCCCCAGCATTTT. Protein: CASSQGGTAQPNQPQHF.

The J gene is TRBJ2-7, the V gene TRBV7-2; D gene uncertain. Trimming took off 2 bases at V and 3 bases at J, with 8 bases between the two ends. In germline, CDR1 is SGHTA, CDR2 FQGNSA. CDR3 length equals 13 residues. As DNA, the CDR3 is TGTGCCAGCAGCTTATTGGCAGTCTACGAGCAGTACTTC. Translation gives CASSLLAVYEQYF.

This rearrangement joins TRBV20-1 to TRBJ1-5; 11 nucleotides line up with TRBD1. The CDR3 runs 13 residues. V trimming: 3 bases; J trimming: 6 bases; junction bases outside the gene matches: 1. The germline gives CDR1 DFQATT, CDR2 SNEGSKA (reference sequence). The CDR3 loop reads CSASGTGGQPQHF. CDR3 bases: TGCAGTGCTAGTGGGACAGGGGGTCAGCCCCAGCATTTT.

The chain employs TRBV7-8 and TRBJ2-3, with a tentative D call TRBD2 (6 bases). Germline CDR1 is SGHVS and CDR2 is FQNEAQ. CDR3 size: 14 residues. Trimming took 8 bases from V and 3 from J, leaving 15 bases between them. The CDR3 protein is CASQLGGKTDTQYF. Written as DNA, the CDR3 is TGTGCCAGCCAACTTGGGGGGAAGACAGATACGCAGTATTTT.